This T cell receptor (beta chain) was recorded in a study of blood T cell repertoires in COVID-19. There are a few counts of this clone. The assay was immunoSEQ multiplex PCR, and TCRdb's table has in-frame clones only and misses some. The sample has roughly 270,000 clones; 80% to 85% are singletons. The germline V and J ends were trimmed by 0 bases and 9 bases, with 18 bases remaining between them. The length of the CDR3 is 16 residues. The germline CDR1 and CDR2 sequences are SGHRS and YFSETQ. The sample was PBMCs or T cells enriched from blood (not recorded which). V is TRBV5-1 and J is TRBJ1-4; TRBD1 might be the D (5 bases). The receptor comes from a middle-aged man who had been exposed to COVID-19. Here the CDR3 reads CASSLGQQVFAQKLFF. In nucleotides, the CDR3 is TGCGCCAGCAGCTTGGGGCAACAGGTGTTTGCGCAAAAACTGTTTTTT.